A single sample gave rise to the 10 T cell receptor beta chains below, sequenced in a study of T cells in Graves' hyperthyroidism and ophthalmopathy. RNA transcripts yielded amplified TCR beta CDR3 regions. RT-PCR in the first round (using the HTBI primer set) targeted the TCR CDR3. MiXCR, applied by TCRdb to the multiplex PCR reads, yields one record per CDR3 protein. The table records around 690,000 distinct CDR3 sequences, 17% of them present only once. Sequencing used blood. These TCRs come from a man aged 50 to 59 with Graves' hyperthyroidism.

Ten or more counts support this clonotype. This sequence joins TRBV7-2 and TRBJ1-4; 11 bases fit TRBD1. The CDR3 spans 15 residues. Germline CDR1 is SGHTA and CDR2 is FQGNSA. J gave up 6 bases and V 3 bases, and 3 bases lay outside the gene matches. The DNA for the CDR3 is TGTGCCAGCAGCTTGGACAGGGGGCATTATGAAAAACTGTTTTTT. It encodes CASSLDRGHYEKLFF.

This clonotype has only a few counts. This may arise from a read error, as a much more abundant clone is one base away. The chain carries TRBV11-3 and TRBJ2-3; D might be TRBD2 (7 bases). V lost 5 bases, J lost 0 bases, and 15 bases lay in between. There are 16 residues in the CDR3. Germline V CDR1 and CDR2: SGHNT, YENEEA. CDR3 amino acids: CASSKGGRTSTDTQYF. The CDR3 DNA follows: TGTGCCAGCAGCAAGGGGGGGCGAACTAGCACAGATACGCAGTATTTT.

This clonotype was observed many times. The genes are TRBV27 and TRBJ1-1, with no clear D. This CDR3 has 13 amino acids. With 3 bases removed from V and 3 bases from J, the gap between germline ends came to 8 bases. Germline CDR1 and CDR2: MNHEY and SMNVEV (reference sequence). The CDR3: CASSFGADTEAFF. The CDR3 bases are TGTGCCAGCAGTTTCGGAGCTGACACTGAAGCTTTCTTT.

Many counts were recorded for this clonotype. The genes are TRBV24-1 and TRBJ2-3, with 8 bases matching TRBD1. The CDR3 extends over 16 amino acids. The trim removed 3 bases at V and 3 bases at J, leaving 7 bases unmatched. Germline V CDR1 and CDR2: KGHDR, SFDVKD. The CDR3 nucleotides read TGTGCCACCAGTGATCGGTCAGGGGGCAGAACAGATACGCAGTATTTT. Its translation: CATSDRSGGRTDTQYF.

Many counts were recorded for this clonotype. The V gene is TRBV28, the J gene TRBJ2-1, with TRBD2 matching 8 bases. V dropped 5 bases and J dropped 10; count of bases not matched to a gene: 13. In germline, CDR1 is MDHEN, CDR2 SYDVKM. The CDR3 extends over 15 amino acids. The CDR3, as DNA: TGTGCCAGCAGTCTGCCATACGGGAGGGAATACGAGCAGTTCTTC. The encoded protein is CASSLPYGREYEQFF. The full variable domain, in which reference TRBV28 and TRBJ2-1 provide the parts outside the CDR3, is DVKVTQSSRYLVKRTGEKVFLECVQDMDHENMFWYRQDPGLGLRLIYFSYDVKMKEKGDIPEGYSVSREKKERFSLILESASTNQTSMYLCASSLPYGREYEQFFGPGTRLTVL.

This clonotype occurred many times. The chain recombines TRBV29-1 with TRBJ2-2, with 7 bases identical to TRBD2. With 4 bases clipped from V and 4 bases from J, the junction kept 6 bases outside the gene matches. Germline V gives CDR1 SQVTM, CDR2 ANQGSEA. This CDR3 comprises 14 residues. The CDR3: CSVVLADSTGELFF. DNA for the CDR3: TGCAGCGTTGTGCTAGCGGACTCCACCGGGGAGCTGTTTTTT.

This clonotype was seen repeatedly, ten times or more. The V call is TRBV6-2 or TRBV6-3, the J call TRBJ2-7; tentatively, D is TRBD1 (5 bases). CDR3 size: 18 residues. V was shortened by 2 bases and J by 1 base, with 21 bases between the two germline ends. Germline V lookup: CDR1 MNHEY, CDR2 SVGEGT. CDR3 sequence reads: CASSYGYGEWAGSYEQYF. CDR3 nucleotides: TGTGCCAGCAGTTACGGGTATGGTGAGTGGGCAGGGTCCTACGAGCAGTACTTC.

This clonotype was recorded at least ten times. The chain links TRBV12-3 or TRBV12-4 to TRBJ1-5; TRBD1 might be the D (6 bases). The V end lost 6 bases, the J end lost 10 bases, and 13 bases lay between the germline ends. This CDR3 spans 12 amino acids. This CDR3 reads CASSPGHRPQHF. Here the CDR3 DNA reads TGTGCCAGCAGCCCGGGACATCGCCCCCAGCATTTT.

The chain recombines TRBV5-1 with TRBJ2-1; D gene uncertain. Per germline, CDR1 SGHRS and CDR2 YFSETQ. V lost 5 bases to trimming and J lost 2 bases, with 20 bases between them. The CDR3 covers 17 residues. The CDR3 coding sequence is TGCGCCAGCAGACCAAAGGAGCTCCAGAGTGCCTACAATGAGCAGTTCTTC. Amino acid sequence: CASRPKELQSAYNEQFF.

This clonotype came up many times. One junction end disagrees with the germline gene, perhaps due to a read error. V usage is TRBV7-7 and J usage is TRBJ2-3, with D possibly being TRBD2 (6 bases). CDR3 length equals 13 residues. From germline, CDR1 is SSHAT and CDR2 FNYEAQ (reference sequence). The CDR3 spells CASSLSGTDTQYF. In DNA, the CDR3 is TGTGCTAGCAGCCTTAGCGGTACAGATACGCAGTATTTT.